The clone carrying this T cell receptor beta chain was seen a few times. The antigen is undetermined. This CDR3 has 13 amino acids. The germline V and J ends were trimmed by 6 bases and 2 bases, with 10 bases remaining between them. This sample is part of a study of blood T cells in healthy people across ages. Study in general: For every two T cells, template switching captured about one barcoded beta molecule. Study observations and caveats: Diversity of TCR beta per million T cells declined in a roughly linear way with age. Whereas aged donors had fewer naive CD4+ cells, long-lived donors had more of them and higher diversity.

The second PCR ran 7 to 11 cycles with a sample-barcoded 5' primer and J-beta primers. MiXCR, run by TCRdb on the 5' RACE reads, gives a single entry per CDR3 protein. Among fewer than 1.5 million distinct CDR3 sequences, 40% to 50% were seen once, and the ten largest hold 7.9%. The authors extracted at least 5.5 micrograms of total RNA per sample. Sequencing was carried out using blood. The chain uses TRBV12-3 or TRBV12-4 and TRBJ2-5; D remains unclear. This sequence originates from a woman younger than 30 in good health. The CDR3 loop is CASRIRSQETQYF. The CDR3 nucleotides are TGTGCCAGCAGGATCCGGTCGCAAGAGACCCAGTACTTC.